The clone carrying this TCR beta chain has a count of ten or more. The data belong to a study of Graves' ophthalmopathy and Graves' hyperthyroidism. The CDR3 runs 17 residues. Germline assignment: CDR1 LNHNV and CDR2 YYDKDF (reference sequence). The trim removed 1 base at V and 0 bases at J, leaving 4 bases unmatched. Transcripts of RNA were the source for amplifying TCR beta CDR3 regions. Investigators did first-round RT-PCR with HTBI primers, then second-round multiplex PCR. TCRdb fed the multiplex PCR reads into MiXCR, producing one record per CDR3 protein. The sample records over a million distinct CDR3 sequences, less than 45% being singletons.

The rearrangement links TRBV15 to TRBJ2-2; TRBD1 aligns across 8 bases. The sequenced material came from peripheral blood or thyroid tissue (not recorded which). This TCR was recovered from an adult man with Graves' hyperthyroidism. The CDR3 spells CATSRAWTGSNTGELFF. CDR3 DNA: TGTGCCACCAGCAGAGCCTGGACAGGGTCGAACACCGGGGAGCTGTTTTTT.